These 14 T cell receptor beta chains share one sample of origin, sequenced in a study of shared clonotypes between healthy human individuals (dated by TCRdb to about 2020). For the CD8 naive samples, CD45RO-negative cells were positively selected for CCR7, yielding a CD45RA+CCR7+ population from which TemRA cells were excluded. Library construction relied on the immunoSEQ multiplex PCR assay. The source is immuneACCESS, and TCRdb retained only in-frame sequences with V and J called. Part of the clones is not carried over; for the studies checked, unresolved V genes explain less than half of this, and the remainder is unexplained. The sample table shows just over 2,000,000 clones, and less than 95% are seen once. The ten largest account for 0.85% to 1.3% of the sample. Sequenced sample: naive CD8+ T cells sorted from blood. This specimen's cell subset or site label, per the study, means: CD45RA+CCR7+. Receptors were obtained from a man younger than 35 in good health.

This rearrangement joins TRBV10-3 to TRBJ2-3, with 10 nucleotides matching TRBD2. With 0 bases clipped from V and 4 bases from J, the junction kept 7 bases outside the gene matches. The CDR3 extends over 17 amino acids. Germline assignment: CDR1 ENHRY and CDR2 SYGVKD. The CDR3, as DNA: TGTGCCATCAGTGAGTCTCTAGCGGGAGTTGAATCAGATACGCAGTATTTT. Translated, it gives CAISESLAGVESDTQYF.

This clone was seen a single time. The rearrangement joins TRBV7-9 to TRBJ1-2, with 9 nucleotides matching TRBD1. The germline V gene encodes CDR1 SEHNR and CDR2 FQNEAQ (reference sequence). This CDR3 comprises 15 residues. The ends lost 5 bases at V and 4 bases at J; junction bases unmatched: 8. The CDR3 region has the DNA TGTGCCAGCAGCCCCCCCCCGGGACAGGGCTATGGCTACACCTTC. Translating gives CASSPPPGQGYGYTF.

The chain links TRBV7-6 to TRBJ1-4, with TRBD1 identical over 7 bases. Germline V gene sequence: CDR1 SGHVS, CDR2 FNYEAQ. CDR3 size: 14 residues. After removal of 4 bases from V and 4 bases from J, the junction contained 3 bases not matched to a gene. The CDR3 DNA reads as TGTGCCAGCAGCTGGGGACAGCATAATGAAAAACTGTTTTTT. Translating gives CASSWGQHNEKLFF.

This sequence joins TRBV5-1 and TRBJ1-4; maybe TRBD1 (6 bases). The CDR3 consists of 15 residues. Germline V lookup: CDR1 SGHRS, CDR2 YFSETQ. The V end was cut by 1 base, the J end by 5 bases, with 12 bases between. DNA for the CDR3: TGCGCCAGCAGCTTGTGGGGGCAGGACAATGAAAAACTGTTTTTT. Translated: CASSLWGQDNEKLFF.

The rearrangement uses TRBV29-1 and TRBJ2-1; the D is unclear. V was pared by 4 bases and J by 9 bases, with 4 bases between. CDR1 is SQVTM and CDR2 is ANQGSEA in the germline V gene. There are 9 residues in the CDR3. CDR3 amino acids: CSVGGEQFF. The CDR3 region has the DNA TGCAGCGTTGGGGGTGAGCAGTTCTTC.

This clone has a single count. This chain uses TRBV4-1 with TRBJ1-1; 10 nucleotides agree with TRBD1. The CDR3 contains 15 residues. The V gene's germline CDR1 is MGHRA and CDR2 YSYEKL. Trimming took 8 bases from V and 7 from J; bases not matched to a gene: 13. CDR3 loop: CASLHGTGVEGEAFF. The CDR3 DNA reads as TGCGCCAGCTTGCACGGGACAGGGGTCGAGGGTGAAGCTTTCTTT.

On this clone: The sample has other DNA sequences that encode this CDR3 too. The gene calls are TRBV13 and TRBJ2-1; D might be TRBD2 (6 bases). In germline, CDR1 is PRHDT, CDR2 FYEKMQ (reference sequence). The CDR3 extends over 13 amino acids. Trimming shortened V by 0 bases and J by 10 bases, and 10 bases separated the two germline ends. The chain's CDR3 is CASSLGTSNEQFF. The CDR3 region has the DNA TGTGCCAGCAGCTTAGGGACTAGTAACGAGCAGTTCTTC.

V usage is TRBV18 and J usage is TRBJ2-7; D is perhaps TRBD1 or TRBD2 (5 bases each). Germline CDR1 is KGHSH and CDR2 is LQKENI. The CDR3 extends over 17 amino acids. V was clipped by 6 bases and J by 3 bases, with 24 bases between them. The CDR3 DNA reads as TGTGCCAGCTCTCCTTCTATGGCAGGGACGGAGTTCTACGAGCAGTACTTC. It is translated as CASSPSMAGTEFYEQYF.

V gene TRBV7-8 combines with J gene TRBJ1-5, with D unclear. This CDR3 contains 16 residues. Germline V lookup: CDR1 SGHVS, CDR2 FQNEAQ. Trimming removed 0 bases at V and 2 bases at J, with 11 bases between. The CDR3, as DNA: TGTGCCAGCAGCTTAGCGGATAGTGGCGGCAATCAGCCCCAGCATTTT. Protein sequence: CASSLADSGGNQPQHF.

The chain couples TRBV4-1 to TRBJ2-6; D remains unclear. Between the trimmed V and J ends, which lost 0 bases and 1 base, there was a span of 7 bases. The CDR3 covers 16 residues. CDR1 is MGHRA and CDR2 is YSYEKL in the germline V gene. CDR3 sequence reads: CASSQDNGSGANVLTF. Here the CDR3 DNA reads TGCGCCAGCAGCCAAGATAACGGATCTGGGGCCAACGTCCTGACTTTC.

The chain carries TRBV5-8 and TRBJ2-3; D is unresolved. Germline CDR1 and CDR2: SGHTS and YDEGEE. This CDR3 is 14 amino acids long. V was shortened by 4 bases and J by 4 bases, with 13 bases between the two germline ends. DNA for the CDR3: TGTGCCAGCAGCGGGTTCGAGTCCCCAGATACGCAGTATTTT. It specifies CASSGFESPDTQYF. Variable domain in full (rest from reference TRBV5-8 and TRBJ2-3): EAGVTQSPTHLIKTRGQQATLRCSPISGHTSVYWYQQALGLGLQFLLWYDEGEERNRGNFPPRFSGRQFPNYSSELNVNALELEDSALYLCASSGFESPDTQYFGPGTRLTVL.

The chain joins TRBV19 to TRBJ1-5; D is perhaps TRBD1 (6 bases). V was trimmed by 1 base and J by 15 bases, leaving 13 bases between them. The CDR3 is 12 residues long. Germline V CDR1 and CDR2: LNHDA, SQIVND (reference sequence). This CDR3 is CASSIAGESVHF. In DNA, the CDR3 is TGTGCCAGTAGTATAGCAGGGGAGTCCGTGCATTTT. Using reference TRBV19 and TRBJ1-5 for the parts outside the CDR3, the full variable domain is DGGITQSPKYLFRKEGQNVTLSCEQNLNHDAMYWYRQDPGQGLRLIYYSQIVNDFQKGDIAEGYSVSREKKESFPLTVTSAQKNPTAFYLCASSIAGESVHFGDGTRLSIL.

On this clone itself: Other nucleotide sequences in the sample specify the same CDR3. The V call is TRBV28, the J call TRBJ1-2; maybe TRBD1 (5 bases). V was clipped by 6 bases and J by 3 bases, with 5 bases between them. The CDR3 sequence is 11 residues long. Germline CDR1 is MDHEN and CDR2 is SYDVKM. The CDR3 DNA sequence: TGTGCCAGCAGGGGGGACTATGGCTACACCTTC. This gives the protein CASRGDYGYTF.

CDR3 residues: CASRGMRDTDYEQYF. CDR3 in DNA: TGTGCCAGCAGAGGTATGCGGGATACAGATTACGAGCAGTACTTC. V and J are TRBV28 and TRBJ2-7; tentative D call: TRBD2 (6 bases). This CDR3 is built from 15 residues. V lost 6 bases and J 4 bases, leaving 19 bases between the germline ends. CDR1 and CDR2 from the germline V gene are MDHEN and SYDVKM.